Detailed here is one TCR beta chain. Sequencing used immunoSEQ multiplex PCR; TCRdb keeps in-frame clones, though not all of them. This sample has roughly 500,000 clones; approximately 87% occur once, and the top ten carry around 1.9%. These data are taken from a study of blood T cell repertoires in COVID-19. Study summary: There were acute and convalescent COVID-19 samples, and they came from the United States, Italy and Spain.

Trimming shortened V by 6 bases and J by 5 bases, and 10 bases separated the two germline ends. This CDR3 has 12 amino acids. CDR1 and CDR2 from the germline V gene are SNHLY and FYNNEI. The clonotype was recovered from a woman aged 40-49 years who had recovered from COVID-19. This chain uses TRBV2 with TRBJ1-1; perhaps TRBD1 as D (6 bases). Material: PBMCs or T cells enriched from blood (not recorded which). The CDR3 DNA follows: TGTGCCAGCAGCACAGGGAAAACTGAAGCTTTCTTT. Its translation: CASSTGKTEAFF.